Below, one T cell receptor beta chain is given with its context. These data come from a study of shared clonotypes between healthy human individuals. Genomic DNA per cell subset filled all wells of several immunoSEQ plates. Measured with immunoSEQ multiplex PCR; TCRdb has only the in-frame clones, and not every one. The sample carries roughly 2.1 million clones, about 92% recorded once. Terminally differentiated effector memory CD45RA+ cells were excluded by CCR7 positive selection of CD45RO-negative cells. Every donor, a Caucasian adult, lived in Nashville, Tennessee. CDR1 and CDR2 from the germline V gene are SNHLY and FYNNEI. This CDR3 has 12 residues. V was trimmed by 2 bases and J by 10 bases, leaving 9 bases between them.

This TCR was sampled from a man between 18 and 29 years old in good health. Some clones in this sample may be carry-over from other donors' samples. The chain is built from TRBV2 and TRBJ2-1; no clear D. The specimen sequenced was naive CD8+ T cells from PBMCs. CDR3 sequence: CASSEKGLEQFF. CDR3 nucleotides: TGTGCCAGCAGTGAAAAGGGTTTGGAGCAGTTCTTC. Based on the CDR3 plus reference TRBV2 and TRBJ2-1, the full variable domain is EPEVTQTPSHQVTQMGQEVILRCVPISNHLYFYWYRQILGQKVEFLVSFYNNEISEKSEIFDDQFSVERPDGSNFTLKIRSTKLEDSAMYFCASSEKGLEQFFGPGTRLTVL.